This TCR beta chain was recorded in a study of blood T cell repertoires in COVID-19. Methods used by the authors: Estimation of nucleated cell counts was performed using reference gene primer amplification. Assay used: immunoSEQ multiplex PCR; TCRdb lists only in-frame clones, some missing. That table furnishes V, J and clone size, whereas the DNA furnished D and trimming. Seen here are around 330,000 clones, more than 90% observed once, and the top ten hold roughly 2.6%. Participant reports of clinical history set cohort assignment. Sequencing was done on a sample of PBMCs or T cells enriched from blood (not recorded which). The receptor was derived from a man between 60 and 75 years old who had recovered from COVID-19.

CDR3 region: CASSQESLDIYQPQHF. CDR3 bases: TGCGCCAGCAGCCAAGAATCCCTAGATATTTATCAGCCCCAGCATTTT. The chain is built from TRBV4-1 and TRBJ1-5, with D unclear. Germline CDR1 MGHRA, CDR2 YSYEKL. The V gene lost 0 bases and the J gene lost 5 bases, with 14 bases spanning the gap. CDR3 length: 16 residues.